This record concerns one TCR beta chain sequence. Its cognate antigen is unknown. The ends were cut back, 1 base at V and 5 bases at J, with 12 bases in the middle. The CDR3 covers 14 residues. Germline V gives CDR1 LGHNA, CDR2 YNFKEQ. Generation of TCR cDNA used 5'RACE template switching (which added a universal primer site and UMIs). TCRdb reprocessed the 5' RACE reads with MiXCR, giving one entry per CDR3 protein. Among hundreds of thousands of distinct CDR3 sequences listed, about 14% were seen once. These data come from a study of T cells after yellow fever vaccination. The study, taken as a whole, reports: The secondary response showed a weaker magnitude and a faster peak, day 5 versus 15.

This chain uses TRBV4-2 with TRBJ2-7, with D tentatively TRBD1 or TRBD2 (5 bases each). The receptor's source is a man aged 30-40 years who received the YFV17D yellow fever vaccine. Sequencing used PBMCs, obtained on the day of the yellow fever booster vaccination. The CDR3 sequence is CASSQGDRPDEQYF. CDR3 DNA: TGTGCCAGCAGCCAAGGGGACCGCCCGGACGAGCAGTACTTC.